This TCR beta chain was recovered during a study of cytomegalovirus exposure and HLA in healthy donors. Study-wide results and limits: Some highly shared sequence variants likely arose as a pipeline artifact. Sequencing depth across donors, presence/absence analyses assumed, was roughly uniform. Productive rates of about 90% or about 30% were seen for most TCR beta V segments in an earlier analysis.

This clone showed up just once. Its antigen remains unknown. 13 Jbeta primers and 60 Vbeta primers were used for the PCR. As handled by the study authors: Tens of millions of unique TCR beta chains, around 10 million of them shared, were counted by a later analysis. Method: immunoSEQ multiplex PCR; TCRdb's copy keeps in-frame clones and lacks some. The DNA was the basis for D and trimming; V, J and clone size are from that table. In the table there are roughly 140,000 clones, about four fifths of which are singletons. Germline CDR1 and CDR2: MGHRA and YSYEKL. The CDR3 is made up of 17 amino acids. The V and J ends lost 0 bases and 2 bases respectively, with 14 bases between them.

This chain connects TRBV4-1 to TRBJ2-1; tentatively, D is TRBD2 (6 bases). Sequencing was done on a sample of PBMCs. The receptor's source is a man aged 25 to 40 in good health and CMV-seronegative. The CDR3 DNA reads TGCGCCAGCAGCCAAGATCCAGCGGGCGGGGCCTACAATGAGCAGTTCTTC. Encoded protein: CASSQDPAGGAYNEQFF.